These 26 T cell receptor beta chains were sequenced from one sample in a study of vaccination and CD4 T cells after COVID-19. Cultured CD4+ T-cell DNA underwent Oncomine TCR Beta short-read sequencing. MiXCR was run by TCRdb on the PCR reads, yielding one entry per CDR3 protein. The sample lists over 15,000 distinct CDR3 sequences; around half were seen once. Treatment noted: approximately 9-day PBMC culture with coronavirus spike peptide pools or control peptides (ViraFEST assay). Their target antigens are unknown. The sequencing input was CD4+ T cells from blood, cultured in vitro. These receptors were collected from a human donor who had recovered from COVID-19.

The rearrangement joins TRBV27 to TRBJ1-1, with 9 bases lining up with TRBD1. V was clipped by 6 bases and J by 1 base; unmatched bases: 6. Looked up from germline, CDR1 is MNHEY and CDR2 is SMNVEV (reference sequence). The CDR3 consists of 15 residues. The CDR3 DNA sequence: TGTGCCAGCAGGACGCTGACAGGGGGGAACACTGAAGCTTTCTTT. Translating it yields CASRTLTGGNTEAFF.

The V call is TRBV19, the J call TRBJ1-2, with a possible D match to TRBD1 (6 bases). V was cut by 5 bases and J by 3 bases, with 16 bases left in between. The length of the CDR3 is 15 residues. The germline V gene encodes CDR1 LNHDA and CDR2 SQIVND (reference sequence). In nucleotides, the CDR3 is TGTGCCAGTAGTCCAAACAGGGTTAGGGACTATGGCTACACCTTC. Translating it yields CASSPNRVRDYGYTF.

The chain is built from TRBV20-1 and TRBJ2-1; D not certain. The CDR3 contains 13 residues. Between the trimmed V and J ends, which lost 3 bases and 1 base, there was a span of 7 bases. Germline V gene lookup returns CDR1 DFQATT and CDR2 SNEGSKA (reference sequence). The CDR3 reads CSARVGSYNEQFF. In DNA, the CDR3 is TGCAGTGCTAGGGTGGGTTCCTACAATGAGCAGTTCTTC.

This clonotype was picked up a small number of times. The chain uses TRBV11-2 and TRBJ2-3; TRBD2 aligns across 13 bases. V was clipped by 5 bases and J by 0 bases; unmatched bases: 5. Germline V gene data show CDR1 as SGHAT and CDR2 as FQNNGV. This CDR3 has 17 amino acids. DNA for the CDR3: TGTGCCAGCAGCCGGACTAGCGGGGGCTCTAGCACAGATACGCAGTATTTT. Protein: CASSRTSGGSSTDTQYF.

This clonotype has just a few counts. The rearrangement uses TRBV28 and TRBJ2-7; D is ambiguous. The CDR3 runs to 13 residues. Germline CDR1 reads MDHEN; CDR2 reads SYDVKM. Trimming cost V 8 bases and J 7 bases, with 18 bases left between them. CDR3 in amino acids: CASPNRVTGEQYF. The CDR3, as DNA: TGTGCCAGCCCGAATCGTGTGACGGGTGAGCAGTACTTC.

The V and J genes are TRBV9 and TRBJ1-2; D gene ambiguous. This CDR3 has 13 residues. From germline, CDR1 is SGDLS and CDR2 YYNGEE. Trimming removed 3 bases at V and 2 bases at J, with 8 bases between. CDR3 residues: CASSEGGNYGYTF. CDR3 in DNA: TGTGCCAGCAGCGAAGGCGGGAACTATGGCTACACCTTC.

The CDR3 region has the DNA TGTGCCAGCTCACCGCCGGACAGGGTCGAGGGCTACACCTTC. Translating it yields CASSPPDRVEGYTF. The chain carries TRBV18 and TRBJ1-2; TRBD1 matches at 8 bases. V lost 3 bases to trimming and J lost 8 bases; unmatched junction nucleotides: 8. The germline V gene encodes CDR1 KGHSH and CDR2 LQKENI. The CDR3 consists of 14 residues.

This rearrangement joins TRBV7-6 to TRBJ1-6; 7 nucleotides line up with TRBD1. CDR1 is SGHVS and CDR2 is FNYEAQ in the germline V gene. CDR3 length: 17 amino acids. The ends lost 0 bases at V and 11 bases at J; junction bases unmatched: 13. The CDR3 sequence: CASSLAQGGARSPPLHF. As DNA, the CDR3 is TGTGCCAGCAGCTTAGCGCAGGGGGGGGCGCGGAGTCCACCCCTCCACTTT.

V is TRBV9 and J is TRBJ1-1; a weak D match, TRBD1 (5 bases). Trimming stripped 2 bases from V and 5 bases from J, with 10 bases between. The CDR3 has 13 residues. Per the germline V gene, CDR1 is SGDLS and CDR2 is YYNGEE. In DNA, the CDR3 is TGTGCCAGCAGCGTTATGGGGGAGACTGAAGCTTTCTTT. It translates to CASSVMGETEAFF.

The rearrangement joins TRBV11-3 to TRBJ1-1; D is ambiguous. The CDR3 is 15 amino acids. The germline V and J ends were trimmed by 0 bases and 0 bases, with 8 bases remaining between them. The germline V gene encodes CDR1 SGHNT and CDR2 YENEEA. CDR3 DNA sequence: TGTGCCAGCAGCTTAGATGGCCGGGTGAACACTGAAGCTTTCTTT. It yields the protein CASSLDGRVNTEAFF.

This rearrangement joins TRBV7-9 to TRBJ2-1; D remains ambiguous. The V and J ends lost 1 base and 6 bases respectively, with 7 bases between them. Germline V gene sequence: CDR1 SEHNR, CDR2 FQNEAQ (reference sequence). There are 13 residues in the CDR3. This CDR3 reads CASSLGLGNEQFF. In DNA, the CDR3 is TGTGCCAGCAGCTTAGGTCTTGGCAATGAGCAGTTCTTC.

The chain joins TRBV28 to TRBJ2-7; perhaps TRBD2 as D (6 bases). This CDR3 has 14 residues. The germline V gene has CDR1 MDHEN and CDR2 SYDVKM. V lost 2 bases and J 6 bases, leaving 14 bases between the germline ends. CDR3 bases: TGTGCCAGCAGTTTAGCGGGATTTGGTTCCGAGCAGTACTTC. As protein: CASSLAGFGSEQYF.

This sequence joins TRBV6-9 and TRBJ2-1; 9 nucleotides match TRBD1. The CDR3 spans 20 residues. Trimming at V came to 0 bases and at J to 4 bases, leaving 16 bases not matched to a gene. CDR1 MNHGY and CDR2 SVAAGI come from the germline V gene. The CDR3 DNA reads TGTGCCAGCAGTTATTCCCCAACCCCCGCGGACAGGGGCAATTACAATGAGCAGTTCTTC. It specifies CASSYSPTPADRGNYNEQFF.

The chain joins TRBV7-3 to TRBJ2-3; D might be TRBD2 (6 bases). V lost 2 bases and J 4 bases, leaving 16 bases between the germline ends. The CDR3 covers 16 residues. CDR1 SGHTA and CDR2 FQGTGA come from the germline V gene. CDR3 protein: CASSLQAGQNSDTQYF. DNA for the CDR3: TGTGCCAGCAGCTTACAGGCGGGGCAGAACTCAGATACGCAGTATTTT. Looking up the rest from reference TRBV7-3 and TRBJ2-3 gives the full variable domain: GAGVSQTPSNKVTEKGKYVELRCDPISGHTALYWYRQSLGQGPEFLIYFQGTGAADDSGLPNDRFFAVRPEGSVSTLKIQRTERGDSAVYLCASSLQAGQNSDTQYFGPGTRLTVL.

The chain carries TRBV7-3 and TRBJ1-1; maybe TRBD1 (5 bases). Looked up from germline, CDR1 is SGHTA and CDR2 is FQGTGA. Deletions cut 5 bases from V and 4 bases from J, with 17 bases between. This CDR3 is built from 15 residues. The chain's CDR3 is CASSPWGDGSTEAFF. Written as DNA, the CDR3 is TGTGCCAGCAGCCCATGGGGGGACGGGAGCACTGAAGCTTTCTTT.

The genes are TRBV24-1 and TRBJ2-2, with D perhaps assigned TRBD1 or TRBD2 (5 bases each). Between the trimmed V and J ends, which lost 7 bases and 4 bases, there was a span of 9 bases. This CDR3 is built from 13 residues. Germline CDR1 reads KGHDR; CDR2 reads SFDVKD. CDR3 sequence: CATRRDVTGELFF. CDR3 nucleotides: TGTGCCACCAGGAGGGACGTCACCGGGGAGCTGTTTTTT.

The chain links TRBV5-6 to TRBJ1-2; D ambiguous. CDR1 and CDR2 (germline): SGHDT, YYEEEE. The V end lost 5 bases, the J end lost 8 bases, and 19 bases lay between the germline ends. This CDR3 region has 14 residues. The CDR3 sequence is CASRTRLPNKGYTF. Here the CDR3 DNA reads TGTGCCAGCAGAACGAGGCTCCCGAACAAGGGCTACACCTTC. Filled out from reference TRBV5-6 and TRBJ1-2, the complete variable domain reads DAGVTQSPTHLIKTRGQQVTLRCSPKSGHDTVSWYQQALGQGPQFIFQYYEEEERQRGNFPDRFSGHQFPNYSSELNVNALLLGDSALYLCASRTRLPNKGYTFGSGTRLTVV.

CDR3 nucleotide sequence: TGTGCCAGCAGTCGCGGGACTAGCAGCGATGAGCAGTTCTTC. Protein product: CASSRGTSSDEQFF. The rearrangement uses TRBV6-1 and TRBJ2-1; 9 bases align to TRBD2. V gave up 5 bases and J gave up 8 bases; unmatched junction bases: 7. This CDR3 comprises 14 residues. The germline gives CDR1 MNHNS, CDR2 SASEGT.

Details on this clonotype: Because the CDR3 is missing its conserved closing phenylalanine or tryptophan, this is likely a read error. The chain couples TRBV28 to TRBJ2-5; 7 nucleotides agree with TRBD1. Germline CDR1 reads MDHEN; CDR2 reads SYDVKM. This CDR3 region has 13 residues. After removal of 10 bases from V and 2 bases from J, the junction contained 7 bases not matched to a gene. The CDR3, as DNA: TGTGCCACCACCGGGACAGCTCAAGAGACCCAGTACCTC. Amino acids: CATTGTAQETQYL.

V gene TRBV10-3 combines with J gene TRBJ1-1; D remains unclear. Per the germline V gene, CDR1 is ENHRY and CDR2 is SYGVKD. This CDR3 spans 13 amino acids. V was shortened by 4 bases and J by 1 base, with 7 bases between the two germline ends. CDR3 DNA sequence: TGTGCCATCAGTGTTCAACCGAACACTGAAGCTTTCTTT. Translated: CAISVQPNTEAFF.

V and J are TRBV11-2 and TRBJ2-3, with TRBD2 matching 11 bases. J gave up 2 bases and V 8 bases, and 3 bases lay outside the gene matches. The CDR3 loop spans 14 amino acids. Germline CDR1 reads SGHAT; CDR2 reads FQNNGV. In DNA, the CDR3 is TGTGCCAGCGGGACTAGCGGCCACACAGATACGCAGTATTTT. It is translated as CASGTSGHTDTQYF. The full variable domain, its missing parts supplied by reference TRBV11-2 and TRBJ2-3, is EAGVAQSPRYKIIEKRQSVAFWCNPISGHATLYWYQQILGQGPKLLIQFQNNGVVDDSQLPKDRFSAERLKGVDSTLKIQPAKLEDSAVYLCASGTSGHTDTQYFGPGTRLTVL.

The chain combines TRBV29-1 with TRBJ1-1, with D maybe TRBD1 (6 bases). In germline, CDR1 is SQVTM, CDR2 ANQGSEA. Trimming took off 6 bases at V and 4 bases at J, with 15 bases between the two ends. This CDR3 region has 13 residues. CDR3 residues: CSVTGAGGTEAFF. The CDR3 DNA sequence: TGCAGCGTAACGGGGGCGGGAGGCACTGAAGCTTTCTTT.

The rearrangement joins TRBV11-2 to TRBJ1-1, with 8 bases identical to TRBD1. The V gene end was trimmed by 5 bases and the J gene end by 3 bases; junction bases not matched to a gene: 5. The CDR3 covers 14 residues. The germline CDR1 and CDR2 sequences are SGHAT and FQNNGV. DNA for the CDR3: TGTGCCAGCAGCCCAGGGGGCACCTACACTGAAGCTTTCTTT. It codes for CASSPGGTYTEAFF.

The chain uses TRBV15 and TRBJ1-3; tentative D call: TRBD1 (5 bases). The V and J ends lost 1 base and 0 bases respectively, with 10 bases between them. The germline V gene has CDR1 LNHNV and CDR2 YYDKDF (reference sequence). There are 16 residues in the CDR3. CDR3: CATSRGDSHSGNTIYF. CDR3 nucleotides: TGTGCCACCAGCAGAGGCGACAGTCACTCTGGAAACACCATATATTTT. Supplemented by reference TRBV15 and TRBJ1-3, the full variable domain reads DAMVIQNPRYQVTQFGKPVTLSCSQTLNHNVMYWYQQKSSQAPKLLFHYYDKDFNNEADTPDNFQSRRPNTSFCFLDIRSPGLGDTAMYLCATSRGDSHSGNTIYFGEGSWLTVV.

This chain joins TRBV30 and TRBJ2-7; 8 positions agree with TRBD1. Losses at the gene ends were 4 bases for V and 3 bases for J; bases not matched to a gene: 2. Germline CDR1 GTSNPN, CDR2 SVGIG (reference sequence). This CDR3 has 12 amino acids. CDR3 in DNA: TGTGCCTGGAATGACAGGGGCTACGAGCAGTACTTC. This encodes CAWNDRGYEQYF.

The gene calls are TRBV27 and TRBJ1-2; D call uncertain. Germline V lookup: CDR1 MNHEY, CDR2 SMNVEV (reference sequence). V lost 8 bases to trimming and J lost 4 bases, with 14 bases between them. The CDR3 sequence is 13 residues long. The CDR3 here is CASGFRAAYGYTF. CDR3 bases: TGTGCCAGCGGGTTCCGGGCAGCCTATGGCTACACCTTC.